What follows are 15 T cell receptor beta chains derived from one specimen sequenced in a study of blood T cells in healthy people across ages. Using a J-beta primer mix together with a sample-barcoded 5' primer, a second PCR was run for about 6 to 12 cycles. Via MiXCR, TCRdb re-called the 5' RACE reads, giving one row per CDR3 protein. The table lists roughly 1,000,000 distinct CDR3 sequences, roughly a quarter of them singletons, with around 0.75% in the top ten. These data were also filed under a second study, of T cells of mothers and their children.

Sequencing input: blood. Receptor source: a girl aged 2 to 9 in good health.

This clonotype came up a few times. V and J are TRBV4-1 and TRBJ2-4, with 11 positions matching TRBD2. Germline V gives CDR1 MGHRA, CDR2 YSYEKL. Trimming at V came to 1 base and at J to 0 bases, leaving 5 bases not matched to a gene. The CDR3 loop spans 18 amino acids. CDR3 region: CASSQGLAGPLAKNIQYF. CDR3 bases: TGCGCCAGCAGCCAAGGACTAGCGGGGCCCTTAGCCAAAAACATTCAGTACTTC.

Remarks on this clonotype: A much larger clone differs from this one at a single base, so this may be a read error. The chain couples TRBV7-9 to TRBJ2-2; D may be TRBD2 (5 bases). The CDR3 has 14 amino acids. The germline gives CDR1 SEHNR, CDR2 FQNEAQ (reference sequence). CDR3 protein: CASSLGWNTGEQFF. DNA for the CDR3: TGTGCCAGCAGCTTAGGCTGGAACACCGGGGAGCAGTTTTTT.

The V gene is TRBV27, the J gene TRBJ1-1, with D perhaps matching TRBD1 (6 bases). Trimming stripped 0 bases from V and 0 bases from J, with 20 bases between. CDR3 size: 19 residues. Germline CDR1 is MNHEY and CDR2 is SMNVEV (reference sequence). In DNA, the CDR3 is TGTGCCAGCAGTTTATCGGTGCCGGCGGGGGGCAGGATGAACACTGAAGCTTTCTTT. It specifies CASSLSVPAGGRMNTEAFF.

The J gene is TRBJ2-1, the V gene TRBV29-1; 7 bases are a match to TRBD1. With the DNA end fitting TRBJ2-5 better, the J assignment may be wrong. The length of the CDR3 is 14 residues. In germline, CDR1 is SQVTM, CDR2 ANQGSEA. CDR3 protein: CSVVDIGQGVTQYF. Written as DNA, the CDR3 is TGCAGCGTTGTTGACATCGGGCAGGGGGTGACCCAGTACTTC.

Written as DNA, the CDR3 is TGTGCCAGCAGCGGGACAGGCCGCGAGCAGTACTTC. Translation gives CASSGTGREQYF. The chain recombines TRBV9 with TRBJ2-7, with TRBD1 identical over 7 bases. The V gene end was trimmed by 3 bases and the J gene end by 6 bases; junction bases not matched to a gene: 3. Germline V gives CDR1 SGDLS, CDR2 YYNGEE. This CDR3 comprises 12 residues.

This clonotype occurred many times. The V gene is TRBV27, the J gene TRBJ2-5; tentative D call: TRBD2 (6 bases). V shed 3 bases and J shed 4 bases, with 12 bases lying between them. CDR1 is MNHEY, CDR2 SMNVEV, per germline (reference sequence). CDR3 length: 14 residues. CDR3 in amino acids: CASSFGREVETQYF. The CDR3 DNA reads as TGTGCCAGCAGTTTTGGCAGGGAGGTAGAGACCCAGTACTTC.

At least ten counts were recorded for this clonotype. The CDR3 DNA follows: TGCGCCAGCAGCCAAGATTTTGAGGGCGAGACCCAGTACTTC. Amino acid sequence: CASSQDFEGETQYF. This chain links TRBV4-3 with TRBJ2-5; D perhaps matches TRBD2 (5 bases). The CDR3 loop spans 14 amino acids. V lost 0 bases, J lost 5 bases, and 10 bases lay in between. CDR1 and CDR2 (germline): LGHNA, YSLEER.

The chain recombines TRBV12-3 or TRBV12-4 with TRBJ2-5; possible D gene TRBD2, 5 bases. Trimming removed 3 bases at V and 5 bases at J, with 10 bases between. The CDR3 contains 13 residues. This CDR3 is CASSFPGWETQYF. The CDR3 DNA sequence: TGTGCCAGCAGTTTCCCGGGATGGGAGACCCAGTACTTC.

The chain links TRBV27 to TRBJ2-5, with D possibly being TRBD1 (6 bases). The J call may be mistaken, given a closer DNA end match to TRBJ2-7. In germline, CDR1 is MNHEY, CDR2 SMNVEV (reference sequence). The CDR3 loop spans 13 amino acids. CDR3 in amino acids: CASSYGGLNEQYF. Written as DNA, the CDR3 is TGTGCCAGCAGTTATGGGGGCCTCAACGAGCAGTACTTC.

The chain employs TRBV10-3 and TRBJ2-5; D gene unclear. TRBJ2-7 matches the DNA end more closely, so the J call is doubtful. The germline gives CDR1 ENHRY, CDR2 SYGVKD. The CDR3 runs 13 residues. CDR3 sequence: CAISEGGPYEQYF. The CDR3 coding sequence is TGTGCCATCAGTGAGGGTGGACCATACGAGCAGTACTTC.

This sequence joins TRBV7-2 and TRBJ2-5; either TRBD1 or TRBD2 may supply D (5 bases each). Trimming took off 1 base at V and 9 bases at J, with 15 bases between the two ends. The CDR3 is made up of 14 amino acids. Germline V gene lookup returns CDR1 SGHTA and CDR2 FQGNSA. The CDR3 loop is CASSLEGRLVAQYF. Here the CDR3 DNA reads TGTGCCAGCAGCTTAGAGGGACGGCTAGTGGCCCAGTACTTC.

This clonotype appeared many times. The J gene is TRBJ1-1, the V gene TRBV4-1; D gene ambiguous. V lost 7 bases to trimming and J lost 3 bases, with 6 bases between them. Germline V gene lookup returns CDR1 MGHRA and CDR2 YSYEKL. This CDR3 spans 11 amino acids. CDR3 amino acids: CASTADTEAFF. The CDR3 nucleotides read TGCGCCAGCACCGCGGACACTGAAGCTTTCTTT.

The rearrangement links TRBV7-9 to TRBJ2-1; 7 positions agree with TRBD1. V dropped 1 base and J dropped 12; count of bases not matched to a gene: 9. The CDR3 spans 14 residues. The germline V gene has CDR1 SEHNR and CDR2 FQNEAQ (reference sequence). The CDR3 bases are TGTGCCAGCAGCTTAGTGCCGGGACAGTTCGGGCAGTTCTTC. Translation gives CASSLVPGQFGQFF.

This clonotype came up a few times. The rearrangement uses TRBV6-6 and TRBJ2-7; D unclear. Germline V gene lookup returns CDR1 MNHNY and CDR2 SVGAGI (reference sequence). The V and J ends lost 4 bases and 2 bases respectively, with 18 bases between them. The CDR3 length is 16 residues. Here the CDR3 reads CASSSRYHSRTYEQYF. The CDR3, as DNA: TGTGCCAGCAGTTCCCGATACCACAGTCGGACCTACGAGCAGTACTTC.

This clonotype was seen a few times. The genes are TRBV7-9 and TRBJ1-1; D gene unclear. The V and J ends lost 2 bases and 0 bases respectively, with 16 bases between them. The germline V gene has CDR1 SEHNR and CDR2 FQNEAQ (reference sequence). CDR3 size: 17 residues. The CDR3 nucleotides are TGTGCCAGCAGCTTATTATGGGGAGAGAGTATGAACACTGAAGCTTTCTTT. Residues: CASSLLWGESMNTEAFF.